This passage covers 18 T cell receptor beta chains from one sample sequenced in a study of tumor-infiltrating lymphocytes in primary liver carcinoma. Researchers generated TCR beta cDNA from about 460 ng of total RNA, relying on a constant-region primer. The TCR beta library was amplified through three nested multiplex PCR rounds in a modified ARM-PCR procedure. Use of TRBV1-TRBV30 forward primers with a C-beta reverse primer characterized the first two PCR rounds, which lasted about 9 cycles each. In TCRdb, the multiplex PCR reads were re-called with MiXCR into one record per CDR3 protein. The repertoire includes about 320,000 distinct CDR3 sequences, about three fifths of them detected once, and more than 15% sits in the top ten. The authors took blood RNA from unsorted whole blood and also extracted germline DNA. Sequenced: peripheral blood. All receptors derive from a woman between 25 and 40 years old with primary liver carcinoma and hepatitis B virus infection.

A remark on this clonotype: Its ends do not fully match the called genes, so a read error is possible. The rearrangement links TRBV11-3 to TRBJ2-1; 10 bases agree with TRBD2. Looked up from germline, CDR1 is SGHNT and CDR2 is YENEEA. There are 15 residues in the CDR3. The CDR3: CASSHGTSANNEQLF. CDR3 in DNA: TGTGCTAGCAGCCACGGGACTAGCGCTAACAATGAGCAGTTATTC.

Notes on this clonotype: Germline and junction disagree at one end, which may indicate a read error. V and J are TRBV11-2 and TRBJ2-2, with D perhaps being TRBD1 or TRBD2 (5 bases each). Germline lookup yields CDR1 SGHAT and CDR2 FQNNGV. The CDR3 extends over 14 amino acids. In nucleotides, the CDR3 is TGTACCAGCAGGGCGGGTCTAGAGACCGGGGAGCTGTTCTTT. This sequence encodes CTSRAGLETGELFF.

This clonotype was seen only once. It may be a read error: a sequence one base away is much more abundant. This chain uses TRBV29-1 with TRBJ2-5; D remains unclear. The germline V gene encodes CDR1 SQVTM and CDR2 ANQGSEA. Deletions cut 2 bases from V and 10 bases from J, with 8 bases between. This CDR3 region has 10 residues. As DNA, the CDR3 is TGCAGCGTTGAACTGAATAACCAGTACTTC. Its protein product is CSVELNNQYF.

Details on this clonotype: The conserved final phenylalanine or tryptophan is absent from the CDR3, which likely points to a read error. No DNA is shown, since the ends of the CDR3 on it are uncertain; the CDR3 is the one TCRdb lists. The chain carries TRBV11-2 and TRBJ2-1; no check of the table's D call, TRBD2, against the DNA was made. The CDR3 is 14 residues long, counting both termini. Germline CDR1 reads SGHAT; CDR2 reads FQNNGV. The CDR3: CASTIAGGYNEHFS.

On this clonotype: A read error may produce the germline difference seen at one junction end. The chain employs TRBV12-3 or TRBV12-4 and TRBJ1-5, with a weak D call TRBD1 (5 bases). This CDR3 region has 16 residues. CDR3 bases: TGTGCCAGTAGTTTGGGGCTCCAGAGAGGCAATCAGCCCCAGCATTTT. Residues: CASSLGLQRGNQPQHF.

Turning to this clonotype: A much more abundant neighbour one base away suggests this may be a read error. V gene TRBV6-5 combines with J gene TRBJ2-7; D may be TRBD2 (6 bases). CDR3 size: 13 residues. From germline, CDR1 is MNHEY and CDR2 SVGAGI. CDR3 protein: CASSSSGSYEQSF. The CDR3 bases are TGTGCCAGCAGTTCAAGCGGGTCCTACGAGCAGTCCTTC.

The V and J genes are TRBV12-5 and TRBJ1-5; a possible D gene is TRBD1 (6 bases). The CDR3 consists of 20 residues. Germline CDR1 LGHNT, CDR2 FRNRAP. V shed 0 bases and J shed 3 bases, with 24 bases lying between them. The CDR3: CASGLVPRFPAWGANQPQHF. CDR3 DNA: TGTGCTAGTGGTTTGGTACCGAGGTTTCCGGCATGGGGGGCCAATCAGCCCCAGCATTTT.

With respect to this clonotype: The junction departs from germline at one end; a sequencing error may be responsible. The rearrangement joins TRBV29-1 to TRBJ1-1; unclear D gene. Germline CDR1 reads SQVTM; CDR2 reads ANQGSEA. This CDR3 has 15 residues. The CDR3 DNA reads as TGCAGCGCCACGCCCGGGATAGGCATGAACACCGAAGCTTTCTTT. Its protein is CSATPGIGMNTEAFF.

The V and J genes are TRBV6-2 or TRBV6-3 and TRBJ2-1, with 10 bases matching TRBD2. There are 12 residues in the CDR3. The ends lost 2 bases at V and 12 bases at J; junction bases unmatched: 1. Germline V CDR1 and CDR2: MNHEY, SVGEGT. CDR3 residues: CASSYLAGVQFF. The CDR3, as DNA: TGTGCCAGCAGTTACCTAGCGGGGGTGCAGTTCTTC.

A note on this clonotype: Being one base from a much bigger clone, this may be a read error. The V call is TRBV14, the J call TRBJ2-1; TRBD2 agrees at 7 bases. The CDR3 is 17 residues long. CDR1 is SGHDN and CDR2 is FVKESK in the germline V gene. Here the CDR3 DNA reads TGTGCCAGCAGCCAAGTTTGGGGCGGGAGCTCCTACAATGAGCTGTTCTTC. Encoded protein: CASSQVWGGSSYNELFF.

Points on this clonotype: The conserved final phenylalanine or tryptophan is absent from the CDR3, which likely points to a read error. The chain carries TRBV4-1 and TRBJ2-3; D not resolved. The germline CDR1 and CDR2 sequences are MGHRA and YSYEKL. The CDR3 sequence is 12 residues long. The CDR3 region has the DNA TGCACCAGCAGCCCTCGAGGAGATACGCAGTATTCT. Amino acids: CTSSPRGDTQYS.

V and J are TRBV2 and TRBJ2-7; 8 nucleotides match TRBD2. The CDR3 consists of 15 residues. V lost 3 bases and J lost 7; bases outside the gene matches: 11. CDR1 is SNHLY and CDR2 is FYNNEI in the germline V gene. CDR3 amino acids: CASSDFFGRAGEQYF. The CDR3 DNA sequence: TGTGCCAGCAGTGACTTTTTCGGGAGGGCCGGAGAGCAGTACTTC.

As to this clonotype: A much bigger clone sits one base away, suggesting this may be a read error. This chain uses TRBV30 with TRBJ2-5; unclear D gene. V was shortened by 4 bases and J by 5 bases, with 8 bases between the two germline ends. The CDR3 is made up of 11 amino acids. Germline CDR1 reads GTSNPN; CDR2 reads SVGIG (reference sequence). CDR3 amino acids: CAWNVVETQYF. The CDR3 DNA sequence: TGTGCCTGGAATGTTGTCGAGACCCAGTACTTC.

This clonotype has a handful of counts. The chain combines TRBV6-6 with TRBJ2-7, with 7 bases that match TRBD2. J gave up 6 bases and V 2 bases, and 7 bases lay outside the gene matches. CDR3 length: 14 residues. CDR1 is MNHNY and CDR2 is SVGAGI in the germline V gene (reference sequence). CDR3 bases: TGTGCCAGCAGTTACGGGCGGGCTAGCGGCGAGCAGTACTTC. Amino acid sequence: CASSYGRASGEQYF.

This clonotype was counted only a few times. CDR3 in DNA: TGTGCCAGCAGTTCCCGGGACAGCTTATACAATGAGCAGTTCTTC. Encoded protein: CASSSRDSLYNEQFF. The V gene is TRBV6-6, the J gene TRBJ2-1; 7 bases line up with TRBD1. CDR3 length: 15 amino acids. CDR1 is MNHNY and CDR2 is SVGAGI in the germline V gene (reference sequence). J gave up 4 bases and V 4 bases, and 7 bases lay outside the gene matches.

This clonotype occurred a few times. A clone one base away is much larger, so this may be a read error. The genes are TRBV11-2 and TRBJ2-7; 7 nucleotides agree with TRBD2. The junction had 4 bases not matched to a gene; V was cut back by 3 bases and J by 2 bases. The CDR3 totals 14 residues. The germline CDR1 and CDR2 sequences are SGHAT and FQNNGV. Here the CDR3 reads CASSLSGDAYEQYF. The CDR3 DNA reads as TGTGCCAGCAGCTTGAGCGGGGATGCCTACGAGCAGTACTTC.

The V and J genes are TRBV7-9 and TRBJ2-1; D ambiguous. The germline V gene encodes CDR1 SEHNR and CDR2 FQNEAQ (reference sequence). This CDR3 comprises 14 residues. With 1 base removed from V and 10 bases from J, the gap between germline ends came to 14 bases. The CDR3 DNA sequence: TGTGCCAGCAGCTTAGAGGGTCTCCGGGTGGAGCAGTTCTTC. Amino acid sequence: CASSLEGLRVEQFF.

The chain uses TRBV4-1 and TRBJ1-5; D uncertain. Germline V gene lookup returns CDR1 MGHRA and CDR2 YSYEKL. The CDR3 consists of 13 residues. The V and J ends lost 0 bases and 6 bases respectively, with 6 bases between them. The CDR3 spells CASSQDQFQPQHF. In DNA form, the CDR3 reads TGCGCCAGCAGCCAAGATCAATTTCAGCCCCAGCATTTT.